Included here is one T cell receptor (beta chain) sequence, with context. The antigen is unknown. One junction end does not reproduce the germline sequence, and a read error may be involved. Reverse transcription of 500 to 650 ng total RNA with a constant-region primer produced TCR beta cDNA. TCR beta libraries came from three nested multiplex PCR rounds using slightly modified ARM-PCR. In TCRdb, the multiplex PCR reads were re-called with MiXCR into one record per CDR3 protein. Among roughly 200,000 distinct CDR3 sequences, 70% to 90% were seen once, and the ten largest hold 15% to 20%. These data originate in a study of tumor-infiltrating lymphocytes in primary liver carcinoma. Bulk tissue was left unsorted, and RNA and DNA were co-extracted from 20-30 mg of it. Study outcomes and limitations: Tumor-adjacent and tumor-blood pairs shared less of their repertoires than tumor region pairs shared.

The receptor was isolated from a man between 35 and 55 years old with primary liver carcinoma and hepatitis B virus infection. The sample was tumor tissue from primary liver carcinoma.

As DNA, the CDR3 is TGTGCCACCAGTTTACAGGGGCCCGTGGTACAGTACTTC. Protein: CATSLQGPVVQYF. The V call is TRBV28, the J call TRBJ2-7; TRBD1 matches 7 bases. Germline-derived CDR1 and CDR2 are MDHEN and SYDVKM. The CDR3 sequence is 13 residues long.